This TCR beta chain was identified during a study of T cell responses to AZD1222 COVID-19 vaccine. CDR1 and CDR2 from the germline V gene are LGHDT and YNNKEL (reference sequence). V was shortened by 5 bases and J by 0 bases, with 13 bases between the two germline ends. CDR3 length: 15 residues. Profiled with immunoSEQ multiplex PCR; TCRdb holds only in-frame clones, not every one. The sample has under 110,000 clones; just over 85% are singletons. A remark on this clone: What it recognizes is unknown.

Study conclusions and caveats: Only after the peak T cell response were repertoires sampled.

The sample here was peripheral blood, taken on day 0 of AZD1222 vaccination. V usage is TRBV3-1 (or the pseudogene TRBV3-2) and J usage is TRBJ1-1; a possible D gene is TRBD1 (6 bases). The source of this sequence is an adult in good health. The CDR3 region is CASSSRTVMNTEAFF. The CDR3 nucleotides read TGTGCCAGCAGCTCTCGGACAGTGATGAACACTGAAGCTTTCTTT.